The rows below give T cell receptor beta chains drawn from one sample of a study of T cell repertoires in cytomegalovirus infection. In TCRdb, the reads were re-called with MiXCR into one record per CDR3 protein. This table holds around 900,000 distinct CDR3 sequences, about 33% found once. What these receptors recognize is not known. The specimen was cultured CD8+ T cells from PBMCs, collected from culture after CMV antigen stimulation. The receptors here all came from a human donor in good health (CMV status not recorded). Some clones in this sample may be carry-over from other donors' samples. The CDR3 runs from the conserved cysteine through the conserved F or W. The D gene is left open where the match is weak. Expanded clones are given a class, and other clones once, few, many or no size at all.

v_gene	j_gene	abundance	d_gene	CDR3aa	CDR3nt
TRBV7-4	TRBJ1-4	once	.	CASSLTRGRGSEKLFF	TGTGCCAGCAGCTTAACCAGGGGACGTGGTAGTGAAAAACTGTTTTTT
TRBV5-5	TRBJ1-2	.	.	CASTYGVIEGSYGYTF	TGTGCCAGCACCTATGGGGTGATAGAGGGATCCTATGGCTACACCTTC
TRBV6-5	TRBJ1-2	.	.	CASNPRGGRRAYYGYTF	TGTGCCAGCAACCCTCGGGGGGGCCGACGGGCCTACTATGGCTACACCTTC
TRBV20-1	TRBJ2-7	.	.	CSASDVEGYEQYF	TGCAGTGCATCGGACGTCGAGGGCTACGAGCAGTACTTC
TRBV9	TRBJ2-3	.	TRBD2	CASSGSGGASTDTQYF	TGTGCCAGCAGTGGTAGCGGGGGAGCTAGCACAGATACGCAGTATTTT
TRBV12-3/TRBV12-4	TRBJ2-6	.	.	CASSRRPGSSGANVLTF	TGTGCCAGCAGCCGCCGCCCAGGGAGCTCTGGGGCCAACGTCCTGACTTTC
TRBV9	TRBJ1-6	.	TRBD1	CASSVGDRVPPLHF	TGTGCCAGCAGCGTAGGGGACAGGGTCCCACCCCTCCACTTT
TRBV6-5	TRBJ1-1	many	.	CASSYTDRSEAFF	TGTGCCAGCAGTTACACTGACAGATCTGAAGCTTTCTTT
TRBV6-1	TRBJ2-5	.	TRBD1	CASAEGAGAQETQYF	TGTGCCAGCGCAGAGGGGGCAGGGGCACAAGAGACCCAGTACTTC
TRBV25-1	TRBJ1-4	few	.	CASSEANEKLFF	TGTGCCAGCAGTGAGGCCAATGAAAAACTGTTTTTT
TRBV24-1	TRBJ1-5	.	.	CATSDGPYSNQPQHF	TGTGCCACCAGTGACGGACCTTATAGCAATCAGCCCCAGCATTTT
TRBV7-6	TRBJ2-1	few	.	CASSFEGISSYNEQFF	TGTGCCAGCAGCTTTGAGGGGATATCCTCCTACAATGAGCAGTTCTTC
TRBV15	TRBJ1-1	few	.	CATSSGKDGGTEAFF	TGTGCCACCAGCAGCGGAAAGGATGGGGGCACTGAAGCTTTCTTT
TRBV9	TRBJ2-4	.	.	CSSSEWTDKNIQYF	TGTTCCAGCAGCGAATGGACGGACAAAAACATTCAGTACTTC
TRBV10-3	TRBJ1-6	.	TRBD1	CAIRGTGDNSPLHF	TGTGCCATTAGGGGGACAGGGGATAATTCACCCCTCCACTTT
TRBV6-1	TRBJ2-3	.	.	CASEEEGVRTDTQYF	TGTGCCAGCGAGGAAGAAGGCGTGAGAACAGATACGCAGTATTTT
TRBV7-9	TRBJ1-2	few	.	CASSVSGTDYGYTF	TGTGCCAGCAGCGTCTCCGGGACGGACTATGGCTACACCTTC
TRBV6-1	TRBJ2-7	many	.	CASSADGFYEQYF	TGTGCCAGCAGTGCGGACGGTTTCTACGAGCAGTACTTC
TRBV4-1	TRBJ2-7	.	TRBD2	CASSQGPGGYEQYF	TGCGCCAGCAGCCAGGGACCGGGGGGCTACGAGCAGTACTTC
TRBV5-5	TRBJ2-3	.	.	CASSLARLSTDTQYF	TGTGCCAGCAGCTTAGCGCGACTTAGCACAGATACGCAGTATTTT
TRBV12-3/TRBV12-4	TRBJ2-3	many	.	CASSTTGGSTDTQYF	TGTGCCAGCAGTACCACCGGAGGAAGCACAGATACGCAGTATTTT
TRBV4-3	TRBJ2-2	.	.	CASSFTTNTGELFF	TGCGCCAGCAGCTTTACTACGAACACCGGGGAGCTGTTTTTT